Listed below are T cell receptor beta chains from one sample, sequenced in a study of monozygotic twins with inflammatory bowel disease. TCRdb derives one entry per CDR3 protein from the 5' RACE reads, leaving out DNA. The specimen's table records 330,000 or so distinct CDR3 sequences. Source material: blood. The source is a human donor with ulcerative colitis or Crohn's disease, or a healthy co-twin of an affected twin (not recorded which). The CDR3 runs from the conserved cysteine through the conserved F or W.

j_call: TRBJ2-1
v_call: TRBV4-1
cdr3_aa: CASSQDDISSYNEQFF

j_call: TRBJ2-3
v_call: TRBV7-9
cdr3_aa: CASSFGLAGDTQYF

j_call: TRBJ2-7
v_call: TRBV5-1
cdr3_aa: CASSSAGQHYEQYF

j_call: TRBJ2-3
v_call: TRBV12-3/TRBV12-4
cdr3_aa: CASSQGVTDTQYF

j_call: TRBJ1-2
v_call: TRBV5-1
cdr3_aa: CASSLAGTGNYGYTF

j_call: TRBJ2-7
v_call: TRBV3-1
cdr3_aa: CATQGHYNRGVYEQYF

j_call: TRBJ1-5
v_call: TRBV9
cdr3_aa: CASSVDWYQPQHF

j_call: TRBJ2-7
v_call: TRBV2
cdr3_aa: CASHPGQVFLNEQYF

j_call: TRBJ2-3
v_call: TRBV12-3/TRBV12-4
cdr3_aa: CASSPRTGTQYF

j_call: TRBJ1-1
v_call: TRBV29-1
cdr3_aa: CSVDGRGRGGEAFF

j_call: TRBJ1-1
v_call: TRBV28
cdr3_aa: CASSLPAEGGGAFF

j_call: TRBJ2-7
v_call: TRBV20-1
cdr3_aa: CSARAVVYEQYF

j_call: TRBJ1-2
v_call: TRBV10-3
cdr3_aa: CAISESSYYGYTF

j_call: TRBJ2-3
v_call: TRBV7-9
cdr3_aa: CASRYRQGADTQYF

j_call: TRBJ2-3
v_call: TRBV28
cdr3_aa: CASSIQGPTDTQYF

j_call: TRBJ2-5
v_call: TRBV5-1
cdr3_aa: CASSLKQETQYF

j_call: TRBJ2-3
v_call: TRBV11-2
cdr3_aa: CASSLSGGFTDTQYF

j_call: TRBJ2-1
v_call: TRBV5-1
cdr3_aa: CASSFMYGNNEQFF

j_call: TRBJ1-2
v_call: TRBV29-1
cdr3_aa: CSVDVGTRNYGYTF

j_call: TRBJ2-6
v_call: TRBV6-1
cdr3_aa: CASTDSGANVLTF

j_call: TRBJ1-1
v_call: TRBV30
cdr3_aa: CAWKLDLMNTEAFF

j_call: TRBJ2-6
v_call: TRBV11-1
cdr3_aa: CASSPVVDSDSGANVLTF

j_call: TRBJ1-5
v_call: TRBV18
cdr3_aa: CASSPSGNNQPQHF

j_call: TRBJ1-1
v_call: TRBV7-2
cdr3_aa: CASSLEWGYTEAFF

j_call: TRBJ2-4
v_call: TRBV5-8
cdr3_aa: CASSLGLTSGNIQYF

j_call: TRBJ2-5
v_call: TRBV7-2
cdr3_aa: CASSLDRGVRETQYF

j_call: TRBJ1-3
v_call: TRBV21-1
cdr3_aa: CASSRSKAGTVGNTIYF